Ten or more counts support the clone carrying this T cell receptor beta chain. CDR3 regions were amplified by Arm-PCR using iRepertoire HTBI primers to build TCR beta libraries. MiXCR, applied by TCRdb to the multiplex PCR reads, yields one record per CDR3 protein. The top ten hold about 8.9% of the sample, which has 550,000 or so distinct CDR3 sequences, approximately 12% seen once. The record originates from a study of regulatory T cells in long-lasting Graves disease. This CDR3 has 12 amino acids. The germline gives CDR1 SQVTM, CDR2 ANQGSEA. V shed 1 base and J shed 0 bases, with 3 bases lying between them. Time point in this sample: newly diagnosed GD, antithyroid drugs for less than 3 months. Preparation of the TCR library used RNA extracted from PBMCs. An endocrinology unit in Xi'an, China, supplied the patients. These data are also associated with another study on T cells in Graves' hyperthyroidism and ophthalmopathy. That paper states: The hyperthyroidism patients had all been newly diagnosed, and their disease duration was under 2 months. Their ages ranged from 18 to 65 years. Using the HTBI primer set, a first-round RT-PCR was run on the TCR CDR3.

The clonotype comes from a woman aged 30 to 39 with Graves disease. This rearrangement joins TRBV29-1 to TRBJ1-2; D unresolved. Specimen: peripheral blood mononuclear cells (PBMCs), collected at new diagnosis, from a patient treated with antithyroid drugs. CDR3 nucleotide sequence: TGCAGCGTTGAAGGGACTAACTATGGCTACACCTTC. Its protein product is CSVEGTNYGYTF.